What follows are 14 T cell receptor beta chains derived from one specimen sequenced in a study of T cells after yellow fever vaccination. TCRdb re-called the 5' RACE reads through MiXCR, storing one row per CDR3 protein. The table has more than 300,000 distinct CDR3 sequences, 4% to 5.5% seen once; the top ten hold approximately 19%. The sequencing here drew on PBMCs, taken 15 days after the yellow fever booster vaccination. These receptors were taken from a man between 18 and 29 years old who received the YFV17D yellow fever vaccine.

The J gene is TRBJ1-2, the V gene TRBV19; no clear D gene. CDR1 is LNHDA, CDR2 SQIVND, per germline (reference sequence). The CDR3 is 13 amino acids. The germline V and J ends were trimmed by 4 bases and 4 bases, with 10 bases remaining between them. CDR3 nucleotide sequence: TGTGCCAGTAGTACGGGAGACGGCTATGGCTACACCTTC. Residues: CASSTGDGYGYTF.

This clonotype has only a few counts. CDR3 residues: CSAARQGALPDQPQHF. CDR3 nucleotide sequence: TGCAGTGCTGCCCGACAGGGGGCTCTTCCCGATCAGCCCCAGCATTTT. The rearrangement uses TRBV20-1 and TRBJ1-5; 10 positions match TRBD1. Germline V gene data show CDR1 as DFQATT and CDR2 as SNEGSKA (reference sequence). This CDR3 is built from 16 residues. After removal of 5 bases from V and 5 bases from J, the junction contained 12 bases not matched to a gene.

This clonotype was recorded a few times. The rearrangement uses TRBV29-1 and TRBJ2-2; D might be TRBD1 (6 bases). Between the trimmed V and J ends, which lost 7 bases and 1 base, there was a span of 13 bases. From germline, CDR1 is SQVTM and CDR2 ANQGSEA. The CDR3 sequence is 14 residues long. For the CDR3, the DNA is TGCAGCGGGGGCAGGGGCGAGAACACCGGGGAGCTGTTTTTT. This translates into CSGGRGENTGELFF.

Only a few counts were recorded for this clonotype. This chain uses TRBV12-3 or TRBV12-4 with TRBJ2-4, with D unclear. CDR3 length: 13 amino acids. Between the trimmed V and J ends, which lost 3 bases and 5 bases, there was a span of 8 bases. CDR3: CASSFGSQNIQYF. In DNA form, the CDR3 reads TGTGCCAGCAGTTTTGGCTCCCAAAACATTCAGTACTTC.

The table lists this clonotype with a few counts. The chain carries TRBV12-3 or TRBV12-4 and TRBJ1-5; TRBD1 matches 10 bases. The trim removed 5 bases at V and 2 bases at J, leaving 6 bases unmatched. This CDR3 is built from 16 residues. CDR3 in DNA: TGTGCCAGCAGTACGGGGACAGGGGCCGGCAATCAGCCCCAGCATTTT. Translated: CASSTGTGAGNQPQHF.

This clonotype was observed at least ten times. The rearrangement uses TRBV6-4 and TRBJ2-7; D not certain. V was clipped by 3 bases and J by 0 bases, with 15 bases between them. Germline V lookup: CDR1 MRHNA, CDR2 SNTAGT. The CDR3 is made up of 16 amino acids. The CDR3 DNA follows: TGTGCCAGCAGTGATGGGGAAACATTAAGCTCCTACGAGCAGTACGTC. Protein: CASSDGETLSSYEQYV.

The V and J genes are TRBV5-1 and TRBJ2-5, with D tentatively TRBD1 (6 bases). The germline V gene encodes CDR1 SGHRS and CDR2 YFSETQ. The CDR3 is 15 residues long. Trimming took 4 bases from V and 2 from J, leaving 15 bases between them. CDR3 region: CASSTRSGQQETQYF. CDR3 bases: TGCGCCAGCAGCACACGGTCGGGACAACAAGAGACCCAGTACTTC.

The CDR3 is CASSLGLHVGANYGYTF. CDR3 in DNA: TGTGCCAGCAGCTTAGGATTGCACGTTGGAGCTAACTATGGCTACACCTTC. This chain uses TRBV7-8 with TRBJ1-2; unclear D gene. Deletions cut 1 base from V and 0 bases from J, with 15 bases between. The CDR3 is 17 residues long. Germline assignment: CDR1 SGHVS and CDR2 FQNEAQ. The variable domain in full, with the rest retrieved from reference TRBV7-8 and TRBJ1-2, is GAGVSQSPRYKVAKRGQDVALRCDPISGHVSLFWYQQALGQGPEFLTYFQNEAQLDKSGLPSDRFFAERPEGSVSTLKIQRTQQEDSAVYLCASSLGLHVGANYGYTFGSGTRLTVV.

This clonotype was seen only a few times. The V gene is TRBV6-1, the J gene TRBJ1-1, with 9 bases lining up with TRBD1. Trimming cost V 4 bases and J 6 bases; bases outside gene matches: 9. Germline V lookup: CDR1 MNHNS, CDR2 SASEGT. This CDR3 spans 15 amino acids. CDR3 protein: CASSVSQGAGAEAFF. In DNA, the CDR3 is TGTGCCAGCAGTGTATCACAGGGGGCGGGAGCTGAAGCTTTCTTT.

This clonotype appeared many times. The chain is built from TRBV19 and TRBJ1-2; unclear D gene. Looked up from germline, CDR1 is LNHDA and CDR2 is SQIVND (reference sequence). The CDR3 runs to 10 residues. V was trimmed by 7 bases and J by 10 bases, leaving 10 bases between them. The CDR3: CASKGPDYTF. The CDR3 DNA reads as TGTGCCAGTAAAGGGCCCGACTACACCTTC.

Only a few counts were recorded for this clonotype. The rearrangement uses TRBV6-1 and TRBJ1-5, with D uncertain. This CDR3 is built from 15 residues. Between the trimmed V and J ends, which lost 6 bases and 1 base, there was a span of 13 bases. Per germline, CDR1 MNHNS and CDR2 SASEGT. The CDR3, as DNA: TGTGCCAGCAGCCGAGCTGAAATCAGCAATCAGCCCCAGCATTTT. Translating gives CASSRAEISNQPQHF.

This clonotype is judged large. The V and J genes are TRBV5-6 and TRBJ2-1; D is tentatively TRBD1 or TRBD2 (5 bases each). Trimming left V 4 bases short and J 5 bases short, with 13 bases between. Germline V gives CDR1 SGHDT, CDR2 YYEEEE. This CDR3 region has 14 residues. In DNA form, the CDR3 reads TGTGCCAGCAGCCCCGAGGGACGGCACAATGAGCAGTTCTTC. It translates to CASSPEGRHNEQFF. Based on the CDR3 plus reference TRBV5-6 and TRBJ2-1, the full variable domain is DAGVTQSPTHLIKTRGQQVTLRCSPKSGHDTVSWYQQALGQGPQFIFQYYEEEERQRGNFPDRFSGHQFPNYSSELNVNALLLGDSALYLCASSPEGRHNEQFFGPGTRLTVL.

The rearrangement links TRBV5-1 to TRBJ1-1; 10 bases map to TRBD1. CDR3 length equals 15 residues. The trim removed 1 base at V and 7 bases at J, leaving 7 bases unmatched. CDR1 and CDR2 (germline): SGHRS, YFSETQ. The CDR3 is CASSLKTGGIFEAFF. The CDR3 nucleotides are TGCGCCAGCAGCTTGAAGACAGGGGGCATCTTTGAAGCTTTCTTT.

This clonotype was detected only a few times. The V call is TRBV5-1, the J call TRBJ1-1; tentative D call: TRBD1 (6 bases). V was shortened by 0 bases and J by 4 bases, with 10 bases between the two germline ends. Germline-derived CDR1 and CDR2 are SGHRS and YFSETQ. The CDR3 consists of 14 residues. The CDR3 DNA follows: TGCGCCAGCAGCTTGGGACAGGCTACCACTGAAGCTTTCTTT. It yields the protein CASSLGQATTEAFF.